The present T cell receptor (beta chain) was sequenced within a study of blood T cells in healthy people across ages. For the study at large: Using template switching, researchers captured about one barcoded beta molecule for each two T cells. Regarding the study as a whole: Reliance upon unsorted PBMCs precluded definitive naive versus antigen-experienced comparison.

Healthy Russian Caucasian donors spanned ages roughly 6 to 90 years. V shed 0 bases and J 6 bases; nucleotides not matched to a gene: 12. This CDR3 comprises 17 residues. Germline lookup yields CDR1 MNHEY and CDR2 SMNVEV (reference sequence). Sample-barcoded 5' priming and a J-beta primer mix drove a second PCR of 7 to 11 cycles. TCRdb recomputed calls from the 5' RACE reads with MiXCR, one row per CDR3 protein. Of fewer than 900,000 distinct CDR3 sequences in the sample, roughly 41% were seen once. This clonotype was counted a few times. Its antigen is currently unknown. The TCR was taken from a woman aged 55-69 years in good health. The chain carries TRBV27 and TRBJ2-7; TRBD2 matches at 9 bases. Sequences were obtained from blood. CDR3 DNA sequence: TGTGCCAGCAGTTTATCGATTGGCGGGAGGGTAGGAGGCGAGCAGTACTTC. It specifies CASSLSIGGRVGGEQYF.